This T cell receptor beta chain was found in a study of shared clonotypes between healthy human individuals. General study points: It was expected that sequencing depth would affect clonotype sharing among donors.

Concerning this clone: Its antigen is not identified.

The CDR3 is made up of 13 amino acids. Germline lookup yields CDR1 LNHDA and CDR2 SQIVND (reference sequence). V was clipped by 11 bases and J by 3 bases; unmatched bases: 6. Clones were sequenced by immunoSEQ multiplex PCR, and TCRdb holds only the in-frame ones, with some missing. The profile shows roughly 2 million clones, about 95% of them singletons. The chain is built from TRBV19 and TRBJ1-5; 8 bases align to TRBD1. The specimen was naive CD4+ T cells sorted from blood. The subset denotes: CD45RA+ positively selected. The clonotype originates from a man younger than 35 in good health. In nucleotides, the CDR3 is TGTGCCCGAACAGGGGGAAACAATCAGCCCCAGCATTTT. This encodes CARTGGNNQPQHF.